These T cell receptor beta chains were read from a single sample in a study of glioma-infiltrating T cells. TCRdb recomputed calls from the multiplex PCR reads with MiXCR, one row per CDR3 protein. The top ten hold 4% to 6.5% of the sample, which has under 200,000 distinct CDR3 sequences, under 55% seen once. Specimen: glioma tissue, nonneoplastic brain tissue, or PBMCs (not recorded which). Every receptor here comes from a human donor with low-grade glioma or glioblastoma, undergoing nonglioma brain surgery, or in good health (not recorded which). Both conserved end residues are part of each CDR3. D genes are given only for firm matches. Clone size, where shown, is once, few, many, or a class for clones that have expanded.

CDR3 protein: CASSLVGRQETQYF
CDR3 DNA: TGTGCCAGCAGTTTAGTAGGACGGCAAGAGACCCAGTACTTC
V gene: TRBV28
J gene: TRBJ2-5
clone size: many
D gene: .

CDR3 protein: CASRAGGTGELFF
CDR3 DNA: TGTGCCAGCAGGGCCGGGGGCACCGGGGAGCTGTTTTTT
V gene: TRBV6-1
J gene: TRBJ2-2
clone size: many
D gene: .

CDR3 protein: CSASRGLAGGIPNNEQFF
CDR3 DNA: TGCAGTGCTAGTAGGGGACTAGCGGGAGGAATCCCTAACAATGAGCAGTTCTTC
V gene: TRBV20-1
J gene: TRBJ2-1
clone size: many
D gene: TRBD2

CDR3 protein: CASRQGTANNSPLHF
CDR3 DNA: TGTGCCAGCAGACAAGGGACAGCTAATAATTCACCCCTCCACTTT
V gene: TRBV2
J gene: TRBJ1-6
clone size: .
D gene: TRBD1

CDR3 protein: CASSELVPYEQYF
CDR3 DNA: TGCGCCAGCAGTGAGCTAGTTCCCTACGAGCAGTACTTC
V gene: TRBV10-2
J gene: TRBJ2-7
clone size: few
D gene: .

CDR3 protein: CASTRTSRNKEQFF
CDR3 DNA: TGTGCCAGCACGCGGACTAGCCGTAACAAGGAGCAGTTCTTC
V gene: TRBV28
J gene: TRBJ2-1
clone size: many
D gene: TRBD2

CDR3 protein: CASRYSGNEQFF
CDR3 DNA: TGTGCCAGCAGATATTCAGGCAATGAGCAGTTCTTC
V gene: TRBV28
J gene: TRBJ2-1
clone size: many
D gene: .

CDR3 protein: CASSPSQGEGYTF
CDR3 DNA: TGTGCCAGCTCACCCTCCCAGGGAGAAGGCTACACCTTC
V gene: TRBV18
J gene: TRBJ1-2
clone size: few
D gene: .

CDR3 protein: CASTSDIAKFF
CDR3 DNA: TGTGCCAGCACTTCTGACATTGCGAAGTTCTTC
V gene: TRBV6-1
J gene: TRBJ2-1
clone size: many
D gene: .

CDR3 protein: CASSSGTMNTEAFF
CDR3 DNA: TGTGCCAGCAGTTCAGGGACAATGAACACTGAAGCTTTCTTT
V gene: TRBV28
J gene: TRBJ1-1
clone size: medium-sized
D gene: .

CDR3 protein: CASSLYGRDAAFF
CDR3 DNA: TGTGCCAGCAGCTTATACGGAAGGGACGCAGCTTTCTTT
V gene: TRBV13
J gene: TRBJ1-1
clone size: .
D gene: .

CDR3 protein: CASSQEYQETQYF
CDR3 DNA: TGCGCCAGCAGCCAGGAATACCAAGAGACCCAGTACTTC
V gene: TRBV4-1
J gene: TRBJ2-5
clone size: .
D gene: .

CDR3 protein: CSATSREQTNQPQHF
CDR3 DNA: TGCAGTGCCACCAGCAGAGAGCAGACCAATCAGCCCCAGCATTTT
V gene: TRBV20-1
J gene: TRBJ1-5
clone size: once
D gene: .

CDR3 protein: CSARGESSYNEQFF
CDR3 DNA: TGCAGCGCCAGGGGAGAAAGCTCCTACAATGAGCAGTTCTTC
V gene: TRBV29-1
J gene: TRBJ2-1
clone size: many
D gene: .

CDR3 protein: CASIQGQIQETQYF
CDR3 DNA: TGTGCCAGCATCCAAGGGCAGATCCAAGAGACCCAGTACTTC
V gene: TRBV3-1
J gene: TRBJ2-5
clone size: .
D gene: .

CDR3 protein: CASSLGGIETQHF
CDR3 DNA: TGTGCCAGCAGTTTGGGTGGGATAGAGACCCAGCATTTT
V gene: TRBV28
J gene: TRBJ1-5
clone size: .
D gene: .

CDR3 protein: CASSLLDRKFLWATNQKLFF
CDR3 DNA: TGTGCCAGCAGCCTACTGGACAGGAAGTTTCTATGGGCAACTAATCAAAAACTGTTTTTT
V gene: TRBV14
J gene: TRBJ1-4
clone size: .
D gene: TRBD1

CDR3 protein: CASGEGQGAYEQYF
CDR3 DNA: TGTGCCAGCGGGGAGGGACAGGGGGCCTACGAGCAGTACTTC
V gene: TRBV28
J gene: TRBJ2-7
clone size: many
D gene: TRBD1

CDR3 protein: CAISEAVGERYF
CDR3 DNA: TGTGCCATCAGTGAGGCTGTTGGCGAGCGGTACTTC
V gene: TRBV10-3
J gene: TRBJ2-7
clone size: .
D gene: .

CDR3 protein: CSVTSGFYEQFF
CDR3 DNA: TGCAGTGTGACTAGCGGTTTTTATGAGCAGTTCTTC
V gene: TRBV20-1
J gene: TRBJ2-1
clone size: many
D gene: TRBD2

CDR3 protein: CASTWGSGRYNEQFF
CDR3 DNA: TGTGCCAGTACCTGGGGTAGCGGGAGGTACAATGAGCAGTTCTTC
V gene: TRBV19
J gene: TRBJ2-1
clone size: few
D gene: TRBD2

CDR3 protein: CASEQDSLVAETQYF
CDR3 DNA: TGTGCCAGCGAACAGGACAGTTTGGTTGCAGAGACCCAGTACTTC
V gene: TRBV2
J gene: TRBJ2-5
clone size: few
D gene: .

CDR3 protein: CARSFRGLGLLYGYTF
CDR3 DNA: TGTGCCAGAAGTTTCAGAGGTCTGGGGCTCCTATATGGCTACACCTTC
V gene: TRBV12-3/TRBV12-4
J gene: TRBJ1-2
clone size: .
D gene: .

CDR3 protein: CASSTGLPTDTQYF
CDR3 DNA: TGTGCCAGCAGTACCGGACTCCCCACAGATACGCAGTATTTT
V gene: TRBV12-3/TRBV12-4
J gene: TRBJ2-3
clone size: many
D gene: .

CDR3 protein: CASRSMGSTDTQYF
CDR3 DNA: TGTGCCAGCAGGAGTATGGGAAGCACAGATACGCAGTATTTT
V gene: TRBV7-6
J gene: TRBJ2-3
clone size: many
D gene: .

CDR3 protein: CASSPRGSLDEKLFF
CDR3 DNA: TGTGCCAGCAGTCCCCGAGGGAGCCTGGATGAAAAACTGTTTTTT
V gene: TRBV6-5
J gene: TRBJ1-4
clone size: few
D gene: .

CDR3 protein: CASSLPLGRSSYEQYF
CDR3 DNA: TGTGCCAGCAGTTTGCCCCTGGGTCGATCATCCTACGAGCAGTACTTC
V gene: TRBV28
J gene: TRBJ2-7
clone size: many
D gene: .

CDR3 protein: CSAREGRYTEAFF
CDR3 DNA: TGCAGTGCTAGAGAAGGGCGATACACTGAAGCTTTCTTT
V gene: TRBV20-1
J gene: TRBJ1-1
clone size: many
D gene: .

CDR3 protein: CASRQPGGINDQYF
CDR3 DNA: TGTGCCAGCAGACAACCCGGAGGTATCAACGATCAGTACTTC
V gene: TRBV28
J gene: TRBJ2-7
clone size: .
D gene: .

CDR3 protein: CSAGVLLNTYTQYF
CDR3 DNA: TGCAGTGCAGGTGTCCTATTAAACACATATACGCAGTATTTT
V gene: TRBV20-1
J gene: TRBJ2-3
clone size: .
D gene: .

CDR3 protein: CSARDGVAGGNRNEQFF
CDR3 DNA: TGCAGTGCTAGAGATGGGGTAGCGGGAGGAAACCGCAATGAGCAGTTCTTC
V gene: TRBV20-1
J gene: TRBJ2-1
clone size: many
D gene: TRBD2

CDR3 protein: CASSRDQPDTQYF
CDR3 DNA: TGTGCCAGCAGTCGAGACCAACCCGATACGCAGTATTTT
V gene: TRBV12-3/TRBV12-4
J gene: TRBJ2-3
clone size: few
D gene: .

CDR3 protein: CASSARGTAQLEAFF
CDR3 DNA: TGTGCCAGCTCAGCTCGTGGGACAGCCCAACTTGAAGCTTTCTTT
V gene: TRBV18
J gene: TRBJ1-1
clone size: many
D gene: TRBD1

CDR3 protein: CASSPTSRDGYEQYF
CDR3 DNA: TGTGCCAGCAGCCCAACCTCCAGGGACGGCTACGAGCAGTACTTC
V gene: TRBV7-9
J gene: TRBJ2-7
clone size: many
D gene: .

CDR3 protein: CSAGLAYNEQFF
CDR3 DNA: TGCAGCGCGGGACTAGCCTACAATGAGCAGTTCTTC
V gene: TRBV29-1
J gene: TRBJ2-1
clone size: few
D gene: TRBD2

CDR3 protein: CASSPSQGGAYEQYF
CDR3 DNA: TGTGCCAGCAGTCCCTCCCAGGGAGGGGCCTACGAGCAGTACTTC
V gene: TRBV28
J gene: TRBJ2-7
clone size: .
D gene: TRBD2

CDR3 protein: CAISEEGLETQYF
CDR3 DNA: TGTGCCATCAGTGAGGAAGGTTTAGAGACCCAGTACTTC
V gene: TRBV10-3
J gene: TRBJ2-5
clone size: many
D gene: .

CDR3 protein: CATSVGGRDQRYNEQFF
CDR3 DNA: TGTGCCACCAGTGTCGGTGGCCGGGACCAACGCTACAATGAGCAGTTCTTC
V gene: TRBV24-1
J gene: TRBJ2-1
clone size: .
D gene: .

CDR3 protein: CSPQDRGPYEQYF
CDR3 DNA: TGCAGCCCCCAGGACAGGGGGCCCTACGAGCAGTACTTC
V gene: TRBV29-1
J gene: TRBJ2-7
clone size: .
D gene: TRBD1

CDR3 protein: CASSLTSGIAAQDTQYF
CDR3 DNA: TGTGCCAGCAGTCTAACCTCCGGGATAGCGGCACAGGATACGCAGTATTTT
V gene: TRBV12-3/TRBV12-4
J gene: TRBJ2-3
clone size: few
D gene: .

CDR3 protein: CASSPHGGGTDTQYF
CDR3 DNA: TGTGCCAGCAGCCCCCACGGGGGAGGGACAGATACGCAGTATTTT
V gene: TRBV5-6
J gene: TRBJ2-3
clone size: .
D gene: TRBD2

CDR3 protein: CASSQAKRDYNEQFF
CDR3 DNA: TGTGCCAGCAGCCAAGCAAAGCGAGATTACAATGAGCAGTTCTTC
V gene: TRBV14
J gene: TRBJ2-1
clone size: .
D gene: .

CDR3 protein: CASSPNYRSTEAFF
CDR3 DNA: TGTGCCAGCAGTCCCAATTACAGGAGCACTGAAGCTTTCTTT
V gene: TRBV28
J gene: TRBJ1-1
clone size: many
D gene: .

CDR3 protein: CSARGAREQYF
CDR3 DNA: TGCAGTGCTAGGGGGGCGCGTGAGCAGTACTTC
V gene: TRBV20-1
J gene: TRBJ2-7
clone size: many
D gene: .

CDR3 protein: CASSNRHAYEQYF
CDR3 DNA: TGTGCCAGCAGCAACCGACACGCCTACGAGCAGTACTTC
V gene: TRBV7-2
J gene: TRBJ2-7
clone size: many
D gene: .

CDR3 protein: CSASGTRYEQFF
CDR3 DNA: TGCAGTGCTTCCGGGACTAGGTACGAGCAGTTCTTC
V gene: TRBV20-1
J gene: TRBJ2-1
clone size: .
D gene: TRBD2

CDR3 protein: CASRPGDSASGYTF
CDR3 DNA: TGTGCCAGCAGGCCAGGGGACTCTGCCAGCGGCTACACCTTC
V gene: TRBV28
J gene: TRBJ1-2
clone size: many
D gene: .

CDR3 protein: CSAVPGTGGNGELFF
CDR3 DNA: TGCAGTGCAGTCCCAGGGACAGGGGGCAACGGGGAGCTGTTTTTT
V gene: TRBV20-1
J gene: TRBJ2-2
clone size: .
D gene: TRBD1

CDR3 protein: CASRFLRGGNEQFF
CDR3 DNA: TGCGCCAGCAGGTTTCTACGTGGAGGCAATGAGCAGTTCTTC
V gene: TRBV10-2
J gene: TRBJ2-1
clone size: few
D gene: .

CDR3 protein: CASSHESLAKNIQYF
CDR3 DNA: TGTGCCAGCAGCCACGAATCGTTGGCCAAAAACATTCAGTACTTC
V gene: TRBV3-1
J gene: TRBJ2-4
clone size: few
D gene: .

CDR3 protein: CASPPSELLWSEQYF
CDR3 DNA: TGTGCCAGCCCACCCTCAGAGCTACTTTGGTCGGAGCAGTACTTC
V gene: TRBV28
J gene: TRBJ2-7
clone size: many
D gene: .

CDR3 protein: CAISASGRKDEQYF
CDR3 DNA: TGTGCCATTAGCGCTAGCGGGAGAAAAGACGAGCAGTACTTC
V gene: TRBV19
J gene: TRBJ2-7
clone size: .
D gene: TRBD2

CDR3 protein: CSASSQGRSYNEQFF
CDR3 DNA: TGCAGTGCTAGCTCACAGGGCCGCTCCTACAATGAGCAGTTCTTC
V gene: TRBV20-1
J gene: TRBJ2-1
clone size: many
D gene: .

CDR3 protein: CASSTSKLAGGYEQYF
CDR3 DNA: TGTGCCAGCAGTACGAGTAAGCTAGCGGGAGGCTACGAGCAGTACTTC
V gene: TRBV6-1
J gene: TRBJ2-7
clone size: many
D gene: TRBD2

CDR3 protein: CASSRTGGFYNEQFF
CDR3 DNA: TGTGCCAGCAGTAGGACAGGGGGCTTCTACAATGAGCAGTTCTTC
V gene: TRBV28
J gene: TRBJ2-1
clone size: many
D gene: TRBD1